This TCR beta chain was sequenced during a study of blood T cell repertoires in COVID-19 (TCRdb year 2020). Regarding the study in general: Samples covering the acute and convalescent phases of COVID-19 were provided by collaborators in the United States, Italy and Spain. Sample metadata almost always included a de-identified subject ID, COVID-19 status, age in years and sex. A freely available public database, intended as a resource for researchers studying the immune response to SARS-CoV-2, is where the repertoires were released. Subjects who had been exposed to COVID-19, were actively infected with it, or had recovered from it provided the deeply sampled blood TCRbeta repertoires that made up the dataset. Where available, HLA class I and class II types were taken from metadata supplied by the sample provider and were not determined by assay-based typing. Samples came from the ongoing ImmuneRACE study (first 160 participants) plus 1,254 subjects from 6 global collaborators. The material from the prospective study consisted of cDNA or gDNA derived from T cells, B-cell-depleted T cells, or PBMCs. The research as a whole found: The quantity of clinical and demographic metadata differed by source and by participant and was supplied without curation.

The immunoSEQ Assay, a bias-controlled multiplex PCR, was used to amplify TCRbeta CDR3 regions from genomic DNA. In the original analysis: The number of nucleated cells in each sample was estimated from the amplification of reference gene primers within the assay. To quantify the absolute abundance of each unique TCRbeta CDR3 rearrangement, sequence reads were collapsed and filtered. For each sample, productive Simpson clonality was calculated by taking the square root of Simpson's diversity index across productive rearrangements. The immuneACCESS repertoire file appears here via TCRdb, limited to in-frame rearrangements. These files lack a portion of the clones; in checked studies, under half of the deficit traces to unresolved V genes, and the cause of the others is not known. The DNA gave D and trimming, while V, J and clone size come from that table. This sample lists 40,000 to 45,000 clones; approximately 92% were detected once. Of the sample, about 0.4% is held by the ten largest clones.

A note on this clone: Its antigen is not yet known. No clone much larger than this one lies a single base away; base qualities are absent.

From cysteine to phenylalanine, the CDR3 is 17 amino acids long. CDR3 DNA is the only sequence kept; it has 51 bases, read in frame from the first base. The germline V gene encodes CDR1 LGHNA and CDR2 YNFKEQ. Here V drops 0 bases and J drops 12 bases, and the junction holds 13 bases not matched to any gene. In Seattle, one collaborating source enrolled patients while the infection was active and tracked those patients longitudinally over the course of disease. Whole blood was collected in K2EDTA tubes by collaborating institutions according to the institutions' own protocols. For TCRbeta analysis, collaborators shipped samples as frozen whole blood, isolated PBMCs, or DNA extracted from either of those sample types.

Sequenced sample: peripheral blood. The sequence joins TRBV4-2 to TRBJ2-1; TRBD2 fits 11 bases in the junction. This sequence was found in a man aged 50-59 years with COVID-19, enrolled during active disease. The DNA sequence reads TGTGCCAGCAGCCAAGAAAAGATAGCGGGAGGGCCTGGCGGGCAGTTCTTC. Its amino acids are CASSQEKIAGGPGGQFF.